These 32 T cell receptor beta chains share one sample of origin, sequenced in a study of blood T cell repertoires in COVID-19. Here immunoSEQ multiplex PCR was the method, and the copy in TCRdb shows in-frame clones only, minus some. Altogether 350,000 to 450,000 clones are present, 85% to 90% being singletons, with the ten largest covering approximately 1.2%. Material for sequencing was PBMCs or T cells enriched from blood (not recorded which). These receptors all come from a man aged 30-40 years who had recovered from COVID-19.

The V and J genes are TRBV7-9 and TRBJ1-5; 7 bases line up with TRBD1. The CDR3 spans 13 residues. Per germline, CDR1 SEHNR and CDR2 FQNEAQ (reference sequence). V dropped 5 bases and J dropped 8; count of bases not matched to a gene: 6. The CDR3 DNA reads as TGTGCCAGCAGCCGAGGGACAGCAGAGCCCCAGCATTTT. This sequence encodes CASSRGTAEPQHF.

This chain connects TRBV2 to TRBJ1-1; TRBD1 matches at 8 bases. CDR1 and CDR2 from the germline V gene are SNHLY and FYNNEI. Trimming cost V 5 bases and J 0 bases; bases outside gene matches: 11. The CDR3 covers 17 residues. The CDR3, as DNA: TGTGCCAGCAGTATCCACGGCCGACAGGGGATGAACACTGAAGCTTTCTTT. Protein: CASSIHGRQGMNTEAFF.

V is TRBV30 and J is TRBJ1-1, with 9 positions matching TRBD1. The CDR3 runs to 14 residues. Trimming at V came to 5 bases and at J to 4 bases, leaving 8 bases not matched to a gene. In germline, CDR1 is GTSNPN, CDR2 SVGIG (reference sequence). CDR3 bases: TGTGCCTGGGGGATGGGGACAGGGATCACTGAAGCTTTCTTT. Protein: CAWGMGTGITEAFF.

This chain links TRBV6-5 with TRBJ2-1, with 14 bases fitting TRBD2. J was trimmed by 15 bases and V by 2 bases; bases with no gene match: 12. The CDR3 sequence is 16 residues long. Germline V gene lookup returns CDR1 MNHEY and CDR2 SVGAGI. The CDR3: CASSYPGTSGRIEAFF. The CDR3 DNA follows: TGTGCCAGCAGTTACCCCGGGACTAGCGGGAGAATTGAGGCGTTCTTC.

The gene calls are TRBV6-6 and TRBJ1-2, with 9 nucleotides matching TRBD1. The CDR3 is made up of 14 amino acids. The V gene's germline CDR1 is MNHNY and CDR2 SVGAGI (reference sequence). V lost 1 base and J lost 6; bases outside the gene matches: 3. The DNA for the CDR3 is TGTGCCAGCAGTTACTTGGGACAGGGCAATGGCTACACCTTC. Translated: CASSYLGQGNGYTF.

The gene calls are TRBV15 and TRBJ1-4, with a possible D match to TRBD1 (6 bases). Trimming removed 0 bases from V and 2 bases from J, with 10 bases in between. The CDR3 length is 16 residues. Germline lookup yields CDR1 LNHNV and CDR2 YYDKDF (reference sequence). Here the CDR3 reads CATSRDLRGTNEKLFF. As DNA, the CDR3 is TGTGCCACCAGCAGAGATCTAAGGGGGACTAATGAAAAACTGTTTTTT.

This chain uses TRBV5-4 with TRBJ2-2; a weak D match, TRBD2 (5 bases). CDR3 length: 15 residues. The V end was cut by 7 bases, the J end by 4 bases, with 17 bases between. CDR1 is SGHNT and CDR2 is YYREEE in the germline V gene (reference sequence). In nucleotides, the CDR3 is TGTGCCAGCTATCGTAGGGAGAGTGGCACCGGGGAGCTGTTTTTT. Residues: CASYRRESGTGELFF.

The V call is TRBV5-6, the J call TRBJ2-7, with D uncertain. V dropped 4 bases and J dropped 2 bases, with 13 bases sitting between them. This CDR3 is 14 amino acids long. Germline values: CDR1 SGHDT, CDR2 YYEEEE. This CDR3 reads CASSRLHYTYEQYF. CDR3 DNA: TGTGCCAGCAGCCGACTCCACTATACCTACGAGCAGTACTTC.

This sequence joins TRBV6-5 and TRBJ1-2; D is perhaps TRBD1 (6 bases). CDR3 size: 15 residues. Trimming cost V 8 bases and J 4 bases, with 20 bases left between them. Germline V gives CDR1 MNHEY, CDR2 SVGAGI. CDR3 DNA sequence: TGTGCCAGCCGACTCCGAGAAACAGGGTCCTATGGCTACACCTTC. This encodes CASRLRETGSYGYTF.

CDR3 protein: CATKRGTVTTGGEFF. CDR3 nucleotide sequence: TGTGCCACTAAACGCGGGACAGTTACAACTGGTGGGGAGTTCTTC. The V call is TRBV28, the J call TRBJ2-1; D may be TRBD1 (7 bases). V was clipped by 10 bases and J by 14 bases, with 30 bases between them. From germline, CDR1 is MDHEN and CDR2 SYDVKM. The CDR3 sequence is 15 residues long.

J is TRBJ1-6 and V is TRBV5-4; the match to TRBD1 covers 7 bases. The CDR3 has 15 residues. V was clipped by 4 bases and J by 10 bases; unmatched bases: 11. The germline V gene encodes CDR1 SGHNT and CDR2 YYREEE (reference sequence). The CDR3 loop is CASSQDRVQESPLHF. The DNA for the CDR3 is TGTGCCAGCAGCCAAGACAGGGTTCAGGAATCACCCCTCCACTTT. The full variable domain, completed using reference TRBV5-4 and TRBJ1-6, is ETGVTQSPTHLIKTRGQQVTLRCSSQSGHNTVSWYQQALGQGPQFIFQYYREEENGRGNFPPRFSGLQFPNYSSELNVNALELDDSALYLCASSQDRVQESPLHFGNGTRLTVT.

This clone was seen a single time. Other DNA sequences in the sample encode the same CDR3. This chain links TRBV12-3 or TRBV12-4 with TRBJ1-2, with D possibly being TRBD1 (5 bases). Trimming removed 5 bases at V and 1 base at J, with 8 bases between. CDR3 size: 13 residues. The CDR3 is CASSRQINYGYTF. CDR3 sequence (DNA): TGTGCCAGCAGTCGACAGATTAACTATGGCTACACCTTC.

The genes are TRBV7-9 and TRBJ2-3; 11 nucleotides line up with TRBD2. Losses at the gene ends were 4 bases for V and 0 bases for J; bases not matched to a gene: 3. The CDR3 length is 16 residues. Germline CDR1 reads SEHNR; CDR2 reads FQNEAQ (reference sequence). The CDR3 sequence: CASSSGLAASTDTQYF. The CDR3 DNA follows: TGTGCCAGCAGCTCGGGACTAGCGGCAAGCACAGATACGCAGTATTTT. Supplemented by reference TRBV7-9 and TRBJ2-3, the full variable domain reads DTGVSQNPRHKITKRGQNVTFRCDPISEHNRLYWYRQTLGQGPEFLTYFQNEAQLEKSRLLSDRFSAERPKGSFSTLEIQRTEQGDSAMYLCASSSGLAASTDTQYFGPGTRLTVL.

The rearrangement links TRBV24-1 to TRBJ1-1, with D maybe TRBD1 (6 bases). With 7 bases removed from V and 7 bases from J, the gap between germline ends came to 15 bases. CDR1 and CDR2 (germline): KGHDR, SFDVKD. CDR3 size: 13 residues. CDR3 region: CATRDGQKLEAFF. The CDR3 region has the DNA TGTGCCACCAGAGACGGACAGAAACTTGAAGCTTTCTTT.

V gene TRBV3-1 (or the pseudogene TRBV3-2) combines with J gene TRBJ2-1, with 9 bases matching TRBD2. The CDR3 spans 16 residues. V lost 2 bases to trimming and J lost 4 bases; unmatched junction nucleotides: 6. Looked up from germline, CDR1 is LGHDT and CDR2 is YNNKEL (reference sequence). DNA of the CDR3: TGTGCCAGCAGCCAACTCCCTAGCGGGGCATACAATGAGCAGTTCTTC. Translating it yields CASSQLPSGAYNEQFF.

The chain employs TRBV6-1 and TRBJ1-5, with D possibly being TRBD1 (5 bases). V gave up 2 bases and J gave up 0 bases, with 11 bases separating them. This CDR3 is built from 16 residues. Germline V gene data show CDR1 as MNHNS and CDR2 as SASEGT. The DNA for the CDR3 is TGTGCCAGCAGTGAATCAGGGTGGGGTAGCAATCAGCCCCAGCATTTT. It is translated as CASSESGWGSNQPQHF.

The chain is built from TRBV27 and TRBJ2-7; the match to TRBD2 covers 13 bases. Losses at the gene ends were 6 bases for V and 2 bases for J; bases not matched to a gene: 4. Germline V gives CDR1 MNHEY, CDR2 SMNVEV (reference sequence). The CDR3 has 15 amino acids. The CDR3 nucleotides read TGTGCCAGCAGGACAGGGACTAGCGGGACCTACGAGCAGTACTTC. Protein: CASRTGTSGTYEQYF.

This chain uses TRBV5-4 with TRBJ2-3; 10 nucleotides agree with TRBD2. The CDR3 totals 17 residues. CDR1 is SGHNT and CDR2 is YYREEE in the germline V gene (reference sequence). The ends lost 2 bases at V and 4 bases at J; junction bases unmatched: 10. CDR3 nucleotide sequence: TGTGCCAGCAGCTTTGAACTAGCGGGGAGAGATGCAGATACGCAGTATTTT. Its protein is CASSFELAGRDADTQYF.

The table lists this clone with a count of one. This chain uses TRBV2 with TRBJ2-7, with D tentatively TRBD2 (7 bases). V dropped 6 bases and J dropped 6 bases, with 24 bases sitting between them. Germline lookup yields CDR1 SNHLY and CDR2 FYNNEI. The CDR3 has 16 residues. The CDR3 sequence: CASSKGLAAGASEQYF. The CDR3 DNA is TGTGCCAGCAGCAAAGGGCTAGCGGCAGGGGCCTCCGAGCAGTACTTC.

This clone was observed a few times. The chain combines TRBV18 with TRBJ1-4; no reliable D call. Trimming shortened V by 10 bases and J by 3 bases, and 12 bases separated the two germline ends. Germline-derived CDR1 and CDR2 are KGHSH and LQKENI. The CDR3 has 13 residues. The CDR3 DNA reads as TGTGCCACTCAACGGAGTGCTAATGAAAAACTGTTTTTT. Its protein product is CATQRSANEKLFF.

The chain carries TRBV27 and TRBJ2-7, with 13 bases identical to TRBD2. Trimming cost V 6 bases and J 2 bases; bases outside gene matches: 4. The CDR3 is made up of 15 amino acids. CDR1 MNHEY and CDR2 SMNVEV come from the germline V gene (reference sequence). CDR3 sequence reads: CASRGTSGRAYEQYF. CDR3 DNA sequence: TGTGCCAGCAGGGGTACTAGCGGGAGGGCCTACGAGCAGTACTTC.

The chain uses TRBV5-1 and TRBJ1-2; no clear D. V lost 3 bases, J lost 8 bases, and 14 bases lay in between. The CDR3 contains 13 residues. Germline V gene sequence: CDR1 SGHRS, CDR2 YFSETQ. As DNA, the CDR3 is TGCGCCAGCAGCTCTACGGGAGTCGACGGCTACACCTTC. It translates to CASSSTGVDGYTF.

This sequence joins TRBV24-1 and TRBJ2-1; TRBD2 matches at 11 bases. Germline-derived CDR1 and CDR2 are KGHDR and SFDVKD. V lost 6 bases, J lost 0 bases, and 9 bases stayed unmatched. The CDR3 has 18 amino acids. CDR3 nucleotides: TGTGCCACCAGTCAACTAGCGGGAGATAGGGGCTCCTACAATGAGCAGTTCTTC. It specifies CATSQLAGDRGSYNEQFF.

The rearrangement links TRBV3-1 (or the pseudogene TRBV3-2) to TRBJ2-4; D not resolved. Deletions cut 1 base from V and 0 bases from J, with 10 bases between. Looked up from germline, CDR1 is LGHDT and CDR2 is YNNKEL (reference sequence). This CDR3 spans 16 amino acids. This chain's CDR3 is CASSQGLRLAKNIQYF. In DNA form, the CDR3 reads TGTGCCAGCAGCCAAGGGCTGAGACTAGCCAAAAACATTCAGTACTTC.

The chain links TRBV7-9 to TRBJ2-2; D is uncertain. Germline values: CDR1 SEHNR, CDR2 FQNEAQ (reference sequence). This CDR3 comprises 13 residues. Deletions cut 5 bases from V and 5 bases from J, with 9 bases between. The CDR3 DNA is TGTGCCAGCAGCCCCCACACAACCGGGGAGCTGTTTTTT. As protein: CASSPHTTGELFF.

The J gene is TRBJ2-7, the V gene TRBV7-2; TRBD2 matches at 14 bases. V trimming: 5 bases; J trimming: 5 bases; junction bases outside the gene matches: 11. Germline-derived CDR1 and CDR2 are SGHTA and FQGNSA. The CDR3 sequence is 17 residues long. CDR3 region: CASSPRLAGGPLNEQYF. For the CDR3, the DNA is TGTGCCAGCAGCCCGCGACTAGCGGGAGGGCCTCTGAACGAGCAGTACTTC.

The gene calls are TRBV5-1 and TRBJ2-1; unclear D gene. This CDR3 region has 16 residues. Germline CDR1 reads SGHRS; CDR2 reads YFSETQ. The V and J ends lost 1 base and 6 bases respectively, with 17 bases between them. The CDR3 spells CASSLIPARMSNEQFF. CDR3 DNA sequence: TGCGCCAGCAGCTTGATTCCAGCCAGGATGAGCAATGAGCAGTTCTTC.

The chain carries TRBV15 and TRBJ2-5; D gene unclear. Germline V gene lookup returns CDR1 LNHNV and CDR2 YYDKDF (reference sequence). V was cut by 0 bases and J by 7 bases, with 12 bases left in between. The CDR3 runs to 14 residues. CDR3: CATSRDASVATQYF. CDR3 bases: TGTGCCACCAGCAGAGATGCGAGTGTAGCGACCCAGTACTTC.

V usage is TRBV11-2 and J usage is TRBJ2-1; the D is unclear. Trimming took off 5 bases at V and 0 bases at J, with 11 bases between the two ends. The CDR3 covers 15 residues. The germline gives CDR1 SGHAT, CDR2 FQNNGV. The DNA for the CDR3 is TGTGCCAGCAGCACAGAAGGTCCCTCCTACAATGAGCAGTTCTTC. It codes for CASSTEGPSYNEQFF.

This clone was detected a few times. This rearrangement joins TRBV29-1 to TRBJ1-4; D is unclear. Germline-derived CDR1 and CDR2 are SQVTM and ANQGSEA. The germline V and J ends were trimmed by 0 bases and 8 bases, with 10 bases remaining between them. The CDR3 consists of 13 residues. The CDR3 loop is CSVEDVVGEKLFF. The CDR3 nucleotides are TGCAGCGTTGAAGATGTGGTGGGCGAAAAACTGTTTTTT.

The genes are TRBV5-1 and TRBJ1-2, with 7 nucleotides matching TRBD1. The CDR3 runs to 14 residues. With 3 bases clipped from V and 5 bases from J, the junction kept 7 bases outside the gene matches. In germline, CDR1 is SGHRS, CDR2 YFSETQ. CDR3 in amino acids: CASSSGTAKYGYTF. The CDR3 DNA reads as TGCGCCAGCAGCTCTGGGACAGCGAAGTATGGCTACACCTTC. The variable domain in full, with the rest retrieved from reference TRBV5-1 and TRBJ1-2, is KAGVTQTPRYLIKTRGQQVTLSCSPISGHRSVSWYQQTPGQGLQFLFEYFSETQRNKGNFPGRFSGRQFSNSRSEMNVSTLELGDSALYLCASSSGTAKYGYTFGSGTRLTVV.

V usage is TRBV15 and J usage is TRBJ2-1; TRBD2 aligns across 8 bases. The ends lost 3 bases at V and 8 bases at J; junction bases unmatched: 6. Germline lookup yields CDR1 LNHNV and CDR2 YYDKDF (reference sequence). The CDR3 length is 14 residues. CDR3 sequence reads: CATSSGRALYEQFF. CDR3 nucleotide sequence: TGTGCCACCAGCAGCGGGAGGGCCTTGTATGAGCAGTTCTTC.